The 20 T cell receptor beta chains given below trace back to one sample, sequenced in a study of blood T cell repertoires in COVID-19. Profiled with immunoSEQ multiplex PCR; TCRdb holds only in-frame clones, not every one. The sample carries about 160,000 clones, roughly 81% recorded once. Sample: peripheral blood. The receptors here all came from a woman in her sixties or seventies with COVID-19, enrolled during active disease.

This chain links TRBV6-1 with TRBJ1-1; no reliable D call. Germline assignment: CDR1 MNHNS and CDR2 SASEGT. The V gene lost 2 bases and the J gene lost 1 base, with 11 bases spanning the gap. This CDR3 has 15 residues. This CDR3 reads CASSERWAGNTEAFF. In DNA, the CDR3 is TGTGCCAGCAGTGAAAGGTGGGCAGGGAACACTGAAGCTTTCTTT.

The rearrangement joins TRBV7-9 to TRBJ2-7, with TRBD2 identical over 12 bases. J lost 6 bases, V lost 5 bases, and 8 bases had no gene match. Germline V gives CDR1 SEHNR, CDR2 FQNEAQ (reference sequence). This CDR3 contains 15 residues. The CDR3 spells CASSLTETSGSEQYF. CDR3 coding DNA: TGTGCCAGCAGCCTAACCGAGACTAGCGGGAGCGAGCAGTACTTC. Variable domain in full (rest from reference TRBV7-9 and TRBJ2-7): DTGVSQNPRHKITKRGQNVTFRCDPISEHNRLYWYRQTLGQGPEFLTYFQNEAQLEKSRLLSDRFSAERPKGSFSTLEIQRTEQGDSAMYLCASSLTETSGSEQYFGPGTRLTVT.

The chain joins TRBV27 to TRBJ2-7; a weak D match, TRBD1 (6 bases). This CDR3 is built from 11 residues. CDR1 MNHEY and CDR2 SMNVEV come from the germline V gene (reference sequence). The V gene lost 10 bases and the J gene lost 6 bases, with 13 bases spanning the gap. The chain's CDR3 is CATKPGAEQYV. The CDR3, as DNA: TGTGCCACTAAGCCAGGGGCCGAGCAGTACGTC.

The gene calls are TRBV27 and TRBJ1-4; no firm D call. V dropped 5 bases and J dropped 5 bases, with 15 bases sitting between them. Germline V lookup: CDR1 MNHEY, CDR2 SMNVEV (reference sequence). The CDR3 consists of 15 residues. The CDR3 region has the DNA TGTGCCAGCAGTCCTGAACCGGGATTAAATGAAAAACTGTTTTTT. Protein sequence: CASSPEPGLNEKLFF.

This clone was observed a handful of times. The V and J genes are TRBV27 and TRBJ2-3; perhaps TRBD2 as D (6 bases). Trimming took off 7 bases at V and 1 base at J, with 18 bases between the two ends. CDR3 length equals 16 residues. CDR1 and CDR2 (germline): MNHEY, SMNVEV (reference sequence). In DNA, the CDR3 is TGTGCCAGCAATGGAGGGCTTAGGGACGGCACAGATACGCAGTATTTT. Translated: CASNGGLRDGTDTQYF.

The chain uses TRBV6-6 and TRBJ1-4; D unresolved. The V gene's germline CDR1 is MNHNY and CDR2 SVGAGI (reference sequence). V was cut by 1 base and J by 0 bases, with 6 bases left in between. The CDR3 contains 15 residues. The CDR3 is CASSYLTTTNEKLFF. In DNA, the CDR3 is TGTGCCAGCAGTTACTTGACAACAACTAATGAAAAACTGTTTTTT.

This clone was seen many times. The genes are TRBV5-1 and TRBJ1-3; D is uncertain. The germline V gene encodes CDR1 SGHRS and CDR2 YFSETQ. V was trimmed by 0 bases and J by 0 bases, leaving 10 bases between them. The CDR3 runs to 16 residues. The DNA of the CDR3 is TGCGCCAGCAGCTTGGGTGGGCAACCCTCTGGAAACACCATATATTTT. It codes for CASSLGGQPSGNTIYF.

Here the CDR3 DNA reads TGTGCCAGCGGCAAGGGGACAGCAACTAATGAAAAACTGTTTTTT. This translates into CASGKGTATNEKLFF. V gene TRBV11-3 combines with J gene TRBJ1-4, with 7 bases matching TRBD1. The CDR3 covers 15 residues. The J segment lost 0 bases and the V segment lost 8 bases, leaving 6 bases of the junction unmatched. CDR1 and CDR2 from the germline V gene are SGHNT and YENEEA.

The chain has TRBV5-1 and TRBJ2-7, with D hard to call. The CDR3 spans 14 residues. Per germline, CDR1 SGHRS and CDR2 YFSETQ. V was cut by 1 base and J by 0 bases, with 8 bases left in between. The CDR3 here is CASSLLELSYEQYF. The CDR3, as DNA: TGCGCCAGCAGCTTGCTTGAGCTCTCCTACGAGCAGTACTTC.

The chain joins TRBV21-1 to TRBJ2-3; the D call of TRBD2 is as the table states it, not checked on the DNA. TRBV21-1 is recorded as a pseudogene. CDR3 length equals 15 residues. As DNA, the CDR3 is TGTGCCAGCAGCAAACCCCTGCCTAGGGGGGGGCCGCAGTATTTT. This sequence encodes CASSKPLPRGGPQYF.

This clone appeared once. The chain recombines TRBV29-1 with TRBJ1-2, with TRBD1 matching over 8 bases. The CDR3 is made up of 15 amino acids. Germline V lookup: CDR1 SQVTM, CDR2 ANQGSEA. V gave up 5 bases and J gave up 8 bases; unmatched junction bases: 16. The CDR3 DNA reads TGCAGCGTTTGGGATCCTGGGGACAGGACTCACGGCTACACCTTC. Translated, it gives CSVWDPGDRTHGYTF.

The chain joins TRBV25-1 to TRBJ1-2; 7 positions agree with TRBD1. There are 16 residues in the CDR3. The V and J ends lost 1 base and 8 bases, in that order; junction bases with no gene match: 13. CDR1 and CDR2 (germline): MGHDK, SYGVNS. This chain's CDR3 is CASSELRDRAPGGYTF. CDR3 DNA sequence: TGTGCCAGCAGTGAATTACGAGACAGGGCCCCCGGGGGCTACACCTTC.

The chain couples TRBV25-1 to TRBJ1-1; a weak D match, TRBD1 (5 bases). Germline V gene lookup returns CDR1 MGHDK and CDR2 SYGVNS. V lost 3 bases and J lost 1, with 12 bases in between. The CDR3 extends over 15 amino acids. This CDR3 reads CASSDGRVRNTEAFF. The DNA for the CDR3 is TGTGCCAGCAGTGATGGCAGGGTTCGGAACACTGAAGCTTTCTTT.

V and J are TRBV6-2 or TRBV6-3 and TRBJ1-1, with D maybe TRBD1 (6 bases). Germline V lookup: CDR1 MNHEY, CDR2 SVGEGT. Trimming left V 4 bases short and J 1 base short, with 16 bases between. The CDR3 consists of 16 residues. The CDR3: CASSSLGLGGNTEAFF. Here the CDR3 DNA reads TGTGCCAGCAGTTCTCTTGGCTTAGGGGGGAACACTGAAGCTTTCTTT.

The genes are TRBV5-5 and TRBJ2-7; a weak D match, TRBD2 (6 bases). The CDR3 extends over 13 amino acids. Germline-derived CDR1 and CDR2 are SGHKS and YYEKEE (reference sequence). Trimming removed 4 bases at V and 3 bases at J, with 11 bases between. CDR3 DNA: TGTGCCAGCAGCCCAGGAGCGGGCTACGAGCAGTACGTC. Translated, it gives CASSPGAGYEQYV.

CDR3 sequence: CATSFRGSNQPQHF. The CDR3 bases are TGTGCCACCAGTTTTAGGGGAAGCAATCAGCCCCAGCATTTT. The chain employs TRBV24-1 and TRBJ1-5, with D perhaps TRBD1 (5 bases). V was trimmed by 6 bases and J by 1 base, leaving 9 bases between them. Germline loops: CDR1 KGHDR, CDR2 SFDVKD. The CDR3 is 14 residues long.

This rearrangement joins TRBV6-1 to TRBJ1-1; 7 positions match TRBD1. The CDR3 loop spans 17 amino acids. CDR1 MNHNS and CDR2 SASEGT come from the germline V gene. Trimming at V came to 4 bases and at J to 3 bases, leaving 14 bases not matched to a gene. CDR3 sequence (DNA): TGTGCCAGCAGTGCCCCTCTGACAGGGCGGCGAGACACTGAAGCTTTCTTT. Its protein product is CASSAPLTGRRDTEAFF.

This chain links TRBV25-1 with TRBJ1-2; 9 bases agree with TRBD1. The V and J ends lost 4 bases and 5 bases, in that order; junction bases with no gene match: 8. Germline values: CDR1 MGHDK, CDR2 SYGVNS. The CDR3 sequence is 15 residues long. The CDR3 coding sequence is TGTGCCAGCAGTGGCCCGGGACAGGGAGTATATGGCTACACCTTC. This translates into CASSGPGQGVYGYTF.

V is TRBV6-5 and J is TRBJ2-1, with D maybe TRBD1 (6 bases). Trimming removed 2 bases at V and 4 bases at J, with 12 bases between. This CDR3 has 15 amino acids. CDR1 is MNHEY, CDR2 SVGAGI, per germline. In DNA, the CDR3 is TGTGCCAGCAGTTACCCGAAAGGGGGATACAATGAGCAGTTCTTC. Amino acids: CASSYPKGGYNEQFF.

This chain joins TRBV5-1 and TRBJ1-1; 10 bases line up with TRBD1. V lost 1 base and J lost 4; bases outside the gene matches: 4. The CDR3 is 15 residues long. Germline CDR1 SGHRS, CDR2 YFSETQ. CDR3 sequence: CASSLPGQGGTEAFF. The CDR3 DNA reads TGCGCCAGCAGCTTGCCCGGACAGGGGGGCACTGAAGCTTTCTTT.